The clone carrying this T cell receptor beta chain was seen once. This entry comes from a study of blood T cells in healthy people across ages. Each sample yielded at least 6.5 million isolated PBMCs. Combining a sample-barcoded 5' primer with a J-beta primer mix, a second PCR ran for roughly 7 to 11 cycles. The authors tagged each cDNA molecule using a template-switch adaptor with 12 random nucleotides. TCRdb analysed the 5' RACE reads with MiXCR anew, one entry per CDR3 protein. The top ten clones hold 7.9% of a sample with 1.2 million to 1.5 million distinct CDR3 sequences, approximately 42% of them seen once. The source of this sequence is a woman between 18 and 30 years old in good health. The sequenced material came from blood.

CDR3 in amino acids: CASSLGQGSLNEQYF. The DNA of the CDR3 is TGTGCCAGCAGCTTGGGACAGGGGTCTCTCAATGAGCAGTACTTC. V is TRBV11-1 and J is TRBJ2-5; 10 nucleotides align to TRBD1. The CDR3 has 15 residues. With V trimmed by 3 bases and J by 11 bases, 12 bases remained unmatched. Per the germline V gene, CDR1 is SGHAT and CDR2 is FQDESV (reference sequence).